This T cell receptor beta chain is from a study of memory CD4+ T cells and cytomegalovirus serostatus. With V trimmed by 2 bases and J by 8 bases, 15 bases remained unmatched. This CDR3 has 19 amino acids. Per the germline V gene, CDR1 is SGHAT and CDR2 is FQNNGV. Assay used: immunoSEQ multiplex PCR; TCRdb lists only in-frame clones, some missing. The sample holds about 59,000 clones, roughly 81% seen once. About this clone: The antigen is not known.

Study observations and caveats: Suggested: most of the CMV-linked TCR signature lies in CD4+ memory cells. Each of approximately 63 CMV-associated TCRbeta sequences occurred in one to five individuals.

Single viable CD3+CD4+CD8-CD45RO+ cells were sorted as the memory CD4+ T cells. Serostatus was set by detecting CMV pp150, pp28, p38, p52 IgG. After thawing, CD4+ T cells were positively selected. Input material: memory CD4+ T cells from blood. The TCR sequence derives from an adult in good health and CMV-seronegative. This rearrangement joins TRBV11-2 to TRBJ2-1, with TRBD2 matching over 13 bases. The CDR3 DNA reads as TGTGCCAGCAGCTTACCCCAGGGGACTAGCGGGATCATTCGGCATGAGCAGTTCTTC. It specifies CASSLPQGTSGIIRHEQFF.